Listed below are T cell receptor beta chains from one sample, sequenced in a study of human T cells and chemical hapten exposure. MiXCR was run by TCRdb on the RACE reads, yielding one entry per CDR3 protein. The sample has approximately 370,000 distinct CDR3 sequences; 4.5% to 7% are singletons. The sample here was whole blood, taken in connection with sensitization to the hapten diphenylcyclopropenone (DPC). Receptors originate from a woman younger than 35 with alopecia areata. Some clones in this sample may be carry-over from other donors' samples. The CDR3 runs from the conserved cysteine through the conserved F or W. The D gene is left open where the match is weak. Clone sizes are given selectively: once, few, many, or a class where the clone is expanded.

clone size,J gene,D gene,V gene,CDR3 length,CDR3 protein,CDR3 DNA
many,TRBJ1-1,NA,TRBV18,19,CASSRNLRWDTYGNTEAFF,TGTGCCAGCTCACGCAACCTTCGTTGGGACACCTACGGAAACACTGAAGCTTTCTTT
NA,TRBJ2-7,TRBD1,TRBV12-3/TRBV12-4,14,CASSPGQRRHEQYF,TGTGCCAGCAGTCCGGGACAGCGGAGGCACGAGCAGTACTTC
few,TRBJ2-7,NA,TRBV7-2,11,CASSFLYEQYF,TGTGCCAGCAGCTTCCTCTACGAGCAGTACTTC
NA,TRBJ2-7,TRBD2,TRBV6-2/TRBV6-3,15,CASSYPGTSSYEQYF,TGTGCCAGCAGTTATCCCGGGACTAGCAGCTACGAGCAGTACTTC
NA,TRBJ1-2,NA,TRBV6-5,15,CASSSGIGSNYGYTF,TGTGCCAGCAGTTCTGGGATAGGGTCGAACTATGGCTACACCTTC
few,TRBJ2-7,TRBD1,TRBV29-1,14,CSVEVGQASYEQYF,TGCAGCGTTGAAGTCGGACAGGCCTCCTACGAGCAGTACTTC
few,TRBJ2-7,TRBD2,TRBV4-2,16,CASSQGVLGLSPEQYF,TGTGCCAGCAGCCAAGGCGTCTTGGGACTATCCCCCGAGCAGTACTTC
NA,TRBJ2-5,NA,TRBV3-1,14,CASSARQTQETQYF,TGTGCCAGCAGCGCGCGACAGACCCAAGAGACCCAGTACTTC
NA,TRBJ1-5,NA,TRBV27,12,CASKSRDQPQHF,TGTGCCAGCAAGTCCAGGGATCAGCCCCAGCATTTT
few,TRBJ1-5,NA,TRBV12-5,14,CASGFSGHLAPQHF,TGTGCTAGTGGTTTCTCGGGACACTTAGCGCCCCAGCATTTT
few,TRBJ1-1,TRBD1,TRBV7-3,14,CASSGDGQGLKAFF,TGTGCCAGCAGCGGCGACGGACAGGGTTTAAAAGCTTTCTTT
many,TRBJ2-7,NA,TRBV4-1,14,CASSQGQGFYEQYF,TGCGCCAGCAGCCAAGGGCAGGGCTTCTACGAGCAGTACTTC
many,TRBJ2-5,NA,TRBV27,13,CASSLQQGETQYF,TGTGCCAGCAGTTTACAACAGGGAGAGACCCAGTACTTC
many,TRBJ2-3,NA,TRBV20-1,13,CSASSLLADTQYF,TGCAGTGCTAGTTCCCTTTTAGCGGATACGCAGTATTTT
few,TRBJ2-3,NA,TRBV12-3/TRBV12-4,16,CASSPGRRINTDTQYF,TGTGCCAGCAGTCCGGGACGGCGAATAAACACAGATACGCAGTATTTT
many,TRBJ1-3,TRBD1,TRBV20-1,14,CSASLQGTGNTIYF,TGCAGTGCTAGCCTACAGGGGACTGGAAACACCATATATTTT
many,TRBJ2-3,NA,TRBV7-2,16,CASSRGSGSSTDTQYF,TGTGCCAGCTCAAGAGGGTCCGGGTCTAGCACAGATACGCAGTATTTT
many,TRBJ1-5,NA,TRBV20-1,13,CSALSRYNQPQHF,TGCAGTGCCCTGTCGAGATACAATCAGCCCCAGCATTTT
NA,TRBJ2-3,TRBD2,TRBV20-1,13,CSARVPASGGGDF,TGCAGTGCTAGAGTTCCCGCTAGCGGGGGGGGAGATTTT
many,TRBJ2-2,NA,TRBV5-1,13,CASSRSDTGELFF,TGCGCCAGCAGCCGGTCCGACACCGGGGAGCTGTTTTTT
many,TRBJ2-3,TRBD1,TRBV6-2/TRBV6-3,14,CASTSRGQMDTQYF,TGTGCCAGCACCTCCAGGGGGCAGATGGATACGCAGTATTTT
NA,TRBJ2-7,NA,TRBV27,15,CASNKNRDSLDEQYF,TGTGCCAGCAATAAAAACAGGGACTCGCTGGATGAGCAGTACTTC
many,TRBJ1-6,TRBD1,TRBV7-2,16,CASSLDRLGGNSPLHF,TGTGCCAGCAGCTTGGACAGGCTGGGGGGTAATTCACCCCTCCACTTT
many,TRBJ1-6,NA,TRBV27,16,CASSFFFGQSNSPLHF,TGTGCCAGCAGTTTCTTTTTTGGACAGAGTAATTCACCCCTCCACTTT
many,TRBJ2-7,NA,TRBV20-1,11,CSATTAYEQYF,TGCAGTGCAACGACAGCTTACGAGCAGTACTTC
NA,TRBJ2-1,NA,TRBV7-2,15,CASSRAIGSYNEQFF,TGTGCCAGCAGTCGTGCGATAGGCTCCTACAATGAGCAGTTCTTC
few,TRBJ2-1,TRBD2,TRBV4-3,15,CASSGGGATYNEQFF,TGCGCCAGCAGCGGCGGGGGGGCTACCTACAATGAGCAGTTCTTC
NA,TRBJ2-4,NA,TRBV27,16,CASSPGGFLAKNIQYF,TGTGCCAGCAGTCCCGGAGGGTTTCTAGCCAAAAACATTCAGTACTTC
NA,TRBJ1-1,TRBD1,TRBV29-1,13,CSVSDRGVTEAFF,TGCAGCGTCTCAGACAGGGGTGTGACTGAAGCTTTCTTT
few,TRBJ1-1,NA,TRBV27,13,CASTERVGTEAFF,TGTGCCAGCACGGAGAGGGTTGGAACTGAAGCTTTCTTT
many,TRBJ2-6,TRBD1,TRBV4-3,16,CASSQEDRAGANVLTF,TGCGCCAGCAGCCAAGAAGACAGGGCTGGGGCCAACGTCCTGACTTTC
few,TRBJ1-2,NA,TRBV7-2,12,CASSFPPNSYTF,TGTGCCAGCAGCTTCCCCCCCAATAGCTACACCTTC
NA,TRBJ1-5,TRBD1,TRBV5-1,14,CASSFWEGAQPQHF,TGCGCCAGCAGCTTCTGGGAGGGGGCCCAGCCCCAGCATTTT
few,TRBJ1-1,NA,TRBV25-1,14,CASIPGGGKAAAFF,TGTGCCAGCATCCCTGGCGGGGGGAAAGCGGCAGCTTTCTTT
NA,TRBJ2-3,TRBD2,TRBV24-1,17,CATSDSTSGGAPYTQYF,TGTGCCACCAGTGATTCGACTAGCGGGGGGGCCCCGTATACGCAGTATTTT
NA,TRBJ1-1,NA,TRBV12-3/TRBV12-4,14,CASSLGRKNTEAFF,TGTGCCAGCAGTTTAGGAAGGAAAAACACTGAAGCTTTCTTT
few,TRBJ2-7,NA,TRBV11-2,15,CASSSPGLKAYEQYF,TGTGCCAGCAGCTCCCCGGGATTGAAAGCCTACGAGCAGTACTTC
many,TRBJ1-1,TRBD1,TRBV2,14,CASSFGQGETEAFF,TGTGCCAGTTCGTTCGGACAGGGAGAGACTGAAGCTTTCTTT
few,TRBJ1-5,NA,TRBV6-5,13,CASSGTLNQPQHF,TGTGCCAGCAGTGGGACCTTAAATCAGCCCCAGCATTTT
many,TRBJ1-5,TRBD1,TRBV28,16,CASSLVTGGYNQPQHF,TGTGCCAGCAGTTTAGTAACAGGGGGTTACAATCAGCCCCAGCATTTT
many,TRBJ2-7,NA,TRBV3-1,13,CASSQRRDYEQYF,TGTGCCAGCAGCCAAAGGCGGGACTACGAGCAGTACTTC
NA,TRBJ1-2,NA,TRBV29-1,14,CSVREAGRNYGYTF,TGCAGCGTCCGTGAGGCAGGGAGGAACTATGGCTACACCTTC
NA,TRBJ2-3,NA,TRBV7-8,12,CASSDKPHTQYF,TGTGCCAGCAGCGACAAGCCCCATACGCAGTATTTT
NA,TRBJ2-3,TRBD1,TRBV29-1,14,CSVAPDRAGDTQYF,TGCAGCGTCGCTCCGGACAGGGCGGGAGATACGCAGTATTTT
NA,TRBJ2-7,NA,TRBV20-1,15,CSARTGQRTLYEQYF,TGCAGTGCTCGAACCGGACAGAGAACCTTATACGAGCAGTACTTC
NA,TRBJ1-3,NA,TRBV6-1,15,CASSELLDSGNTIYF,TGTGCCAGCAGTGAGCTCCTCGACTCTGGAAACACCATATATTTT
NA,TRBJ2-2,NA,TRBV28,14,CASSDRTDTGELFF,TGTGCCAGCAGTGATCGGACAGACACCGGGGAGCTGTTTTTT
many,TRBJ1-1,NA,TRBV15,14,CATSREQGYTEAFF,TGTGCCACCAGCAGAGAACAGGGCTACACTGAAGCTTTCTTT
few,TRBJ2-1,TRBD2,TRBV5-5,16,CASSSGGSQYYNEQFF,TGTGCCAGCAGCTCGGGAGGTTCACAGTACTACAATGAGCAGTTCTTC
NA,TRBJ1-1,TRBD1,TRBV27,14,CASTRQGANTEAFF,TGTGCCAGCACCCGACAGGGGGCTAACACTGAAGCTTTCTTT
few,TRBJ2-4,NA,TRBV29-1,14,CSASGVLTKNIQYF,TGCAGCGCCTCAGGGGTGCTGACCAAAAACATTCAGTACTTC
NA,TRBJ1-3,TRBD1,TRBV20-1,17,CSASSTGGLFSGNTIYF,TGCAGTGCTTCATCTACAGGGGGATTATTCTCTGGAAACACCATATATTTT
NA,TRBJ1-1,TRBD1,TRBV6-5,15,CASSRTDRGGTEAFF,TGTGCCAGCAGTCGAACGGACAGGGGCGGAACTGAAGCTTTCTTT
few,TRBJ2-3,NA,TRBV7-9,14,CASSFVLNTDTQYF,TGTGCCAGCAGCTTTGTCCTGAACACAGATACGCAGTATTTT
many,TRBJ1-6,TRBD1,TRBV13,14,CASSLGQGNSPLHF,TGTGCCAGCAGCTTGGGACAGGGGAATTCACCCCTCCACTTT
many,TRBJ2-3,NA,TRBV15,15,CATSRDPWGSNTQYF,TGTGCCACCAGCAGAGATCCCTGGGGTTCGAATACGCAGTATTTT
many,TRBJ1-6,NA,TRBV5-4,16,CASSLDRRRGDSPLHF,TGTGCCAGCAGCTTGGATCGGAGACGGGGGGATTCACCCCTCCACTTT
NA,TRBJ1-6,TRBD1,TRBV7-8,18,CASSLLLYGTGGNSPLHF,TGTGCCAGCAGCCTTCTATTATATGGGACAGGGGGCAATTCACCCCTCCACTTT
many,TRBJ2-1,NA,TRBV7-8,17,CASSFLPRSHSYNEQFF,TGTGCCAGCAGCTTCCTCCCCAGGAGTCACTCCTACAATGAGCAGTTCTTC
many,TRBJ2-1,TRBD2,TRBV10-3,16,CAISGRLGGGPDEQFF,TGTGCCATCAGCGGAAGACTAGGCGGGGGTCCCGATGAGCAGTTCTTC